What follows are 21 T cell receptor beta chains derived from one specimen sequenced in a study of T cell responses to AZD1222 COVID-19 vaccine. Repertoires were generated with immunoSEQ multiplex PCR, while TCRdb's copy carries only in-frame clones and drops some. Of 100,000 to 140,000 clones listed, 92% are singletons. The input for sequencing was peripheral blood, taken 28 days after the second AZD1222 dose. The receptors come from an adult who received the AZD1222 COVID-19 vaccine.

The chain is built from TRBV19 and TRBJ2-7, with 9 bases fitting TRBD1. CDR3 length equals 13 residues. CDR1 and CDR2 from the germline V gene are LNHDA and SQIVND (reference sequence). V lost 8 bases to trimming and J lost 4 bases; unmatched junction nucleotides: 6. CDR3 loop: CASAAGQGYEQYF. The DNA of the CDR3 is TGTGCCAGTGCCGCGGGACAGGGATACGAGCAGTACTTC. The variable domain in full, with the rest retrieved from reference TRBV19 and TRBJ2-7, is DGGITQSPKYLFRKEGQNVTLSCEQNLNHDAMYWYRQDPGQGLRLIYYSQIVNDFQKGDIAEGYSVSREKKESFPLTVTSAQKNPTAFYLCASAAGQGYEQYFGPGTRLTVT.

The CDR3: CASSPTQYEQYF. The CDR3 region has the DNA TGTGCCAGCTCACCAACACAGTACGAGCAGTACTTC. J is TRBJ2-7 and V is TRBV18; D remains unclear. The CDR3 consists of 12 residues. Trimming took 2 bases from V and 4 from J, leaving 6 bases between them. Germline CDR1 and CDR2: KGHSH and LQKENI.

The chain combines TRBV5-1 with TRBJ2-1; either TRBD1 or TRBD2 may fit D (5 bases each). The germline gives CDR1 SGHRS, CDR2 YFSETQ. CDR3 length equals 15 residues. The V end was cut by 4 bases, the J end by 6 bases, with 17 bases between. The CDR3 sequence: CASSPWLGESNEQFF. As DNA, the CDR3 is TGCGCCAGCAGCCCCTGGTTGGGGGAAAGCAATGAGCAGTTCTTC.

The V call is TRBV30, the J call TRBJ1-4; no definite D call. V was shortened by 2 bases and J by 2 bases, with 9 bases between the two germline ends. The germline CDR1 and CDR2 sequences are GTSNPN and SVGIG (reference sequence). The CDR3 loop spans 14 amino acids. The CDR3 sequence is CAWSTRRTNEKLFF. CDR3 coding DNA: TGTGCCTGGAGTACACGGAGGACTAATGAAAAACTGTTTTTT. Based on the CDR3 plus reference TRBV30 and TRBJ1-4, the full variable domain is SQTIHQWPATLVQPVGSPLSLECTVEGTSNPNLYWYRQAAGRGLQLLFYSVGIGQISSEVPQNLSASRPQDRQFILSSKKLLLSDSGFYLCAWSTRRTNEKLFFGSGTQLSVL.

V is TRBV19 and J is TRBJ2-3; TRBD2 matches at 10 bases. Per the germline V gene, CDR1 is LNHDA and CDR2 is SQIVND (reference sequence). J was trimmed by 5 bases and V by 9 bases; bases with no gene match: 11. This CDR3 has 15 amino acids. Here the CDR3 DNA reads TGTGCCAGCGACGAAGTAGCGGGAGGTGGAGATACGCAGTATTTT. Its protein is CASDEVAGGGDTQYF.

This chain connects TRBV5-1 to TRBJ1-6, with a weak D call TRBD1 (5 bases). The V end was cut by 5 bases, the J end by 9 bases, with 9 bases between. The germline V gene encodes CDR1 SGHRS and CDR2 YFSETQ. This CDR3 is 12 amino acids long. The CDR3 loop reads CASRQGTSPLHF. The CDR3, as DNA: TGCGCCAGCAGGCAGGGAACTTCACCCCTCCACTTT.

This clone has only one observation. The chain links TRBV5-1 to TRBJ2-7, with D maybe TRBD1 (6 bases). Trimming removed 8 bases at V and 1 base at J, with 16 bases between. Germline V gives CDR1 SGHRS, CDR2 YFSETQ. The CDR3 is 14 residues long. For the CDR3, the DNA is TGCGCCAGTAGCAGGGTAGGGGGTTCCTACGAGCAGTACTTC. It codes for CASSRVGGSYEQYF. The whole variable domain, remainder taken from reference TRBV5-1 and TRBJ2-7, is KAGVTQTPRYLIKTRGQQVTLSCSPISGHRSVSWYQQTPGQGLQFLFEYFSETQRNKGNFPGRFSGRQFSNSRSEMNVSTLELGDSALYLCASSRVGGSYEQYFGPGTRLTVT.

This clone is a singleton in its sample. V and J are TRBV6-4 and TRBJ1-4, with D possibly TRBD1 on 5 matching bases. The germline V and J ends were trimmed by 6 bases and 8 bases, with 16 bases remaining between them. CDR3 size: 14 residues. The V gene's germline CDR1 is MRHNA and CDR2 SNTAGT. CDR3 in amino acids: CASSGTDLGEKLFF. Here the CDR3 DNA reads TGTGCCAGCAGCGGGACGGACCTCGGGGAAAAACTGTTTTTT.

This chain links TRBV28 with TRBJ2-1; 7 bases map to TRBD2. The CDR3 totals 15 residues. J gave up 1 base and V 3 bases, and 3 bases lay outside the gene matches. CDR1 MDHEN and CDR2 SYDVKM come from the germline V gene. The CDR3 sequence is CASSFGGSSYNEQFF. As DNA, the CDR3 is TGTGCCAGCAGTTTCGGCGGGAGTTCCTACAATGAGCAGTTCTTC. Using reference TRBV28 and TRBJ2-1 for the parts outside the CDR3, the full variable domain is DVKVTQSSRYLVKRTGEKVFLECVQDMDHENMFWYRQDPGLGLRLIYFSYDVKMKEKGDIPEGYSVSREKKERFSLILESASTNQTSMYLCASSFGGSSYNEQFFGPGTRLTVL.

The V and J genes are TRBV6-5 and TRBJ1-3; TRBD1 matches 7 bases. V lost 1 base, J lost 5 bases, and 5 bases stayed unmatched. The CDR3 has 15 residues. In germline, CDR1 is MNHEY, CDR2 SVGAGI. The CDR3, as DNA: TGTGCCAGCAGTTACTGGCAGGGGGACAGAAACACCATATATTTT. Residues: CASSYWQGDRNTIYF.

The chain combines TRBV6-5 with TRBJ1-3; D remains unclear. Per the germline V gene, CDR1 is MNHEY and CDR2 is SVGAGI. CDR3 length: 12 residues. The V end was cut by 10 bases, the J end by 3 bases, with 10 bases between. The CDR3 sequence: CATRSGGNTIYF. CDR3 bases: TGTGCCACGCGTTCGGGTGGAAACACCATATATTTT.

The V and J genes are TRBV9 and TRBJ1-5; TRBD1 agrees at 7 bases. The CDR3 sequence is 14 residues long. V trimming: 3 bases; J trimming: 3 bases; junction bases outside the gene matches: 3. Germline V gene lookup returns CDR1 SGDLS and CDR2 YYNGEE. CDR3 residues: CASSGGQINQPQHF. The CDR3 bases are TGTGCCAGCAGCGGGGGACAGATCAATCAGCCCCAGCATTTT.

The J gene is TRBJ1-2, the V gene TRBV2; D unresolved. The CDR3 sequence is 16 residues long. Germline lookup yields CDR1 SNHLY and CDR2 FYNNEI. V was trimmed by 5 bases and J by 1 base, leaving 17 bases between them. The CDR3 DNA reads TGTGCCAGCAGTTACCACACCCCGGGAGTTAACTATGGCTACACCTTC. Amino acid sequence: CASSYHTPGVNYGYTF.

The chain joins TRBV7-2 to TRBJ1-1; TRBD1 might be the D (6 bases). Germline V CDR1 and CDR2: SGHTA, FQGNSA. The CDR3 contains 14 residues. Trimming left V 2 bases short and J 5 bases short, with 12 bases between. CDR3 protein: CASSLWGLGTEAFF. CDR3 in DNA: TGTGCCAGCAGCTTATGGGGGCTGGGGACTGAAGCTTTCTTT.

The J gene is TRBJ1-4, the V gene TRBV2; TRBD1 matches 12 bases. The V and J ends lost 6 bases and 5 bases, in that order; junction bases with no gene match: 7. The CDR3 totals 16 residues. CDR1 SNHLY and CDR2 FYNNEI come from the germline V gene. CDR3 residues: CASSPGQGARNEKLFF. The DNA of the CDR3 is TGTGCCAGCAGCCCGGGACAGGGGGCGCGAAATGAAAAACTGTTTTTT.

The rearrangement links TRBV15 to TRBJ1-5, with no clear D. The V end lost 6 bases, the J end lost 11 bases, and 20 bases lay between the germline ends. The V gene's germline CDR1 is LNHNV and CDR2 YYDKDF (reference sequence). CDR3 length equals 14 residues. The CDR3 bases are TGTGCCACCAGAGAGAGCGTAATCGGAATAGCCCAGCATTTT. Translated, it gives CATRESVIGIAQHF.

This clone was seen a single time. CDR3 in DNA: TGTGCCAGCACCCGGGTGTGGGCTGAAAAACTGTTTTTT. It specifies CASTRVWAEKLFF. This chain uses TRBV2 with TRBJ1-4, with D hard to call. The germline CDR1 and CDR2 sequences are SNHLY and FYNNEI. The V gene lost 7 bases and the J gene lost 7 bases, with 13 bases spanning the gap. This CDR3 comprises 13 residues.

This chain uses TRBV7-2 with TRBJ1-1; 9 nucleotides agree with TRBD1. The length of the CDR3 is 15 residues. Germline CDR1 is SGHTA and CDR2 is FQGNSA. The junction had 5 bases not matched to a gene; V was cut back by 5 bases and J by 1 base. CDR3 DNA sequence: TGTGCCAGCAGCGCACAGGGGGCCCGGAACACTGAAGCTTTCTTT. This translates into CASSAQGARNTEAFF.

The chain's CDR3 is CASGRGGYTF. The CDR3 DNA follows: TGTGCCAGTGGGCGTGGTGGCTACACCTTC. The chain employs TRBV19 and TRBJ1-2; unclear D gene. The CDR3 has 10 amino acids. V was cut by 8 bases and J by 7 bases, with 8 bases left in between. Germline V gene sequence: CDR1 LNHDA, CDR2 SQIVND (reference sequence).

CDR3 DNA sequence: TGTGCCAGCAGCGCCGGGTGGGGGACAGGCTCTGGGGCCAACGTCCTGACTTTC. Translating gives CASSAGWGTGSGANVLTF. This chain links TRBV5-4 with TRBJ2-6; 8 bases line up with TRBD1. The V gene end was trimmed by 4 bases and the J gene end by 0 bases; junction bases not matched to a gene: 9. Germline loops: CDR1 SGHNT, CDR2 YYREEE (reference sequence). The CDR3 totals 18 residues.

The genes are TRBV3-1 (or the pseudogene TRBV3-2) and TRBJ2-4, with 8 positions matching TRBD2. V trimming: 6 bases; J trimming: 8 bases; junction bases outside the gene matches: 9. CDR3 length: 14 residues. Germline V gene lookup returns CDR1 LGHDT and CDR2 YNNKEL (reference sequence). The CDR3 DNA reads TGTGCCAGCAGGACCAGCGGGGGCCCCGACATTCAGTACTTC. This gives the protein CASRTSGGPDIQYF.